This record looks at one T cell receptor (beta chain) sequence and its context. Compared with germline, one end of the junction differs, possibly owing to a read error. This record comes from a study of blood T cell repertoires in COVID-19. The data were produced by immunoSEQ multiplex PCR, yet TCRdb's version contains in-frame clones alone and is incomplete. The data hold approximately 300,000 clones, with around nine tenths observed a single time. The germline V gene has CDR1 SSHAT and CDR2 FNYEAQ (reference sequence). The CDR3 is 16 residues long. The sample taken for sequencing was peripheral blood. This chain uses TRBV7-7 with TRBJ2-1, with 16 bases lining up with TRBD2. This receptor was obtained from a man in his fifties with active or convalescent COVID-19. This CDR3 is CASSLGTSGGENEQFF. The CDR3, as DNA: TGTGCTAGCAGCTTGGGGACTAGCGGGGGGGAGAATGAGCAGTTCTTC. Combining the CDR3 with reference TRBV7-7 and TRBJ2-1 gives the whole variable domain GAGVSQSPRYKVTKRGQDVTLRCDPISSHATLYWYQQALGQGPEFLTYFNYEAQPDKSGLPSDRFSAERPEGSISTLTIQRTEQRDSAMYRCASSLGTSGGENEQFFGPGTRLTVL.